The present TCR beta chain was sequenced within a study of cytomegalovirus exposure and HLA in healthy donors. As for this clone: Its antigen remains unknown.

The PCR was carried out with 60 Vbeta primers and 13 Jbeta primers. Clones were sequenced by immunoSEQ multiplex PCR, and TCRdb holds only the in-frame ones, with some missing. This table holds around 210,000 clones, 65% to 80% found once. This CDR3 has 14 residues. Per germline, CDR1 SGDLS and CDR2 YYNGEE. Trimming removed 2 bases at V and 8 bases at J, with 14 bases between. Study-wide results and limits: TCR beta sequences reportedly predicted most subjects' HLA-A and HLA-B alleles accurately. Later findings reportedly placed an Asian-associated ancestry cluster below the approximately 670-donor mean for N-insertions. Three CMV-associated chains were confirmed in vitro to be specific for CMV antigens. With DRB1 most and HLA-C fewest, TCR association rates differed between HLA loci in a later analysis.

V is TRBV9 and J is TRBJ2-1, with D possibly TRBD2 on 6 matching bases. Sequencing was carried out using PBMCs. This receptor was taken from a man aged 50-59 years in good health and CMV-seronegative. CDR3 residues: CASSVRLGGDEQFF. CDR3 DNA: TGTGCCAGCAGCGTTAGACTAGGCGGGGATGAGCAGTTCTTC. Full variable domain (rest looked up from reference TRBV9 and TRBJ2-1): DSGVTQTPKHLITATGQRVTLRCSPRSGDLSVYWYQQSLDQGLQFLIQYYNGEERAKGNILERFSAQQFPDLHSELNLSSLELGDSALYFCASSVRLGGDEQFFGPGTRLTVL.